This entry lists 32 T cell receptor beta chains sequenced from one sample in a study of patients and donors after allogeneic stem cell transplantation. Each CDR3 protein is one row after TCRdb ran MiXCR on the RT-PCR reads. This repertoire shows 800,000 to 1,000,000 distinct CDR3 sequences, more than 15% found once; its top ten account for 5% to 7.5%. Sequencing used blood, either unsorted or a sorted T cell fraction (not recorded which). The receptors were sampled from a human donor who was either an allogeneic HSCT recipient or a stem cell or donor lymphocyte infusion donor (not recorded which). It is not recorded whose cells these are; they may come from a transplant donor.

The chain links TRBV5-6 to TRBJ1-4, with D possibly being TRBD1 (5 bases). The germline V gene has CDR1 SGHDT and CDR2 YYEEEE. Between the trimmed V and J ends, which lost 4 bases and 12 bases, there was a span of 19 bases. This CDR3 has 14 residues. CDR3 DNA sequence: TGTGCCAGCAGCACCCGGACATGGCTCGGGGAACTGTTTTTT. It yields the protein CASSTRTWLGELFF. The variable domain in full, with the rest retrieved from reference TRBV5-6 and TRBJ1-4, is DAGVTQSPTHLIKTRGQQVTLRCSPKSGHDTVSWYQQALGQGPQFIFQYYEEEERQRGNFPDRFSGHQFPNYSSELNVNALLLGDSALYLCASSTRTWLGELFFGSGTQLSVL.

This clonotype showed up many times. The chain couples TRBV7-9 to TRBJ1-2; 7 nucleotides align to TRBD1. The germline V gene encodes CDR1 SEHNR and CDR2 FQNEAQ (reference sequence). V shed 5 bases and J 4 bases; nucleotides not matched to a gene: 10. This CDR3 is built from 15 residues. CDR3 DNA: TGTGCCAGCAGCGTATCGACAGGGTCCACCTATGGCTACACCTTC. This sequence encodes CASSVSTGSTYGYTF.

J is TRBJ2-1 and V is TRBV10-3; 11 bases fit TRBD2. J was trimmed by 1 base and V by 0 bases; bases with no gene match: 5. Germline values: CDR1 ENHRY, CDR2 SYGVKD. The CDR3 runs 18 residues. CDR3 amino acids: CAISESLAGGISYNEQFF. The CDR3 nucleotides are TGTGCCATCAGTGAGTCTCTAGCGGGAGGAATATCCTACAATGAGCAGTTCTTC.

This clonotype was seen many times. The genes are TRBV5-1 and TRBJ2-2; maybe TRBD1 (6 bases). Germline CDR1 reads SGHRS; CDR2 reads YFSETQ. The germline V and J ends were trimmed by 0 bases and 2 bases, with 11 bases remaining between them. The CDR3 consists of 16 residues. The CDR3 nucleotides read TGCGCCAGCAGCTTGGTGGGGACATACAACACCGGGGAGCTGTTTTTT. It translates to CASSLVGTYNTGELFF.

This clonotype was found a few times. The CDR3 region has the DNA TGTGCCAGCTCACCAGGGGGACAGTATAACCAAGAGACCCAGTACTTC. It specifies CASSPGGQYNQETQYF. The chain recombines TRBV18 with TRBJ2-5; 7 bases map to TRBD1. Germline assignment: CDR1 KGHSH and CDR2 LQKENI. The CDR3 loop spans 16 amino acids. Trimming at V came to 2 bases and at J to 0 bases, leaving 6 bases not matched to a gene.

This clonotype was counted many times. This chain links TRBV5-1 with TRBJ2-1, with TRBD1 matching 7 bases. Per germline, CDR1 SGHRS and CDR2 YFSETQ. The CDR3 loop spans 15 amino acids. Trimming at V came to 4 bases and at J to 3 bases, leaving 7 bases not matched to a gene. CDR3 protein: CASSLRQGFYNEQFF. DNA for the CDR3: TGCGCCAGCAGCCTCAGACAGGGTTTCTACAATGAGCAGTTCTTC.

This sequence joins TRBV7-9 and TRBJ2-5; 11 bases line up with TRBD1. The CDR3 extends over 15 amino acids. V lost 3 bases, J lost 5 bases, and 5 bases stayed unmatched. Germline-derived CDR1 and CDR2 are SEHNR and FQNEAQ (reference sequence). The CDR3 sequence is CASSLDRGLVETQYF. DNA of the CDR3: TGTGCCAGCAGCTTGGACAGGGGGCTTGTGGAGACCCAGTACTTC.

This chain links TRBV6-5 with TRBJ2-7; 8 nucleotides agree with TRBD1. The J segment lost 1 base and the V segment lost 1 base, leaving 3 bases of the junction unmatched. Germline lookup yields CDR1 MNHEY and CDR2 SVGAGI. This CDR3 has 15 residues. Here the CDR3 DNA reads TGTGCCAGCAGTTACTTCGGGACAGGTTCCTACGAGCAGTACTTC. It yields the protein CASSYFGTGSYEQYF.

This clonotype occurred once. A much bigger clone sits one base away, suggesting this may be a read error. This chain uses TRBV7-7 with TRBJ1-5, with no clear D. The CDR3 runs 11 residues. Germline CDR1 SSHAT, CDR2 FNYEAQ (reference sequence). Written as DNA, the CDR3 is TGTGCCAGCGGCTTAGCTCAGCCCCAGCATTTT. The encoded protein is CASGLAQPQHF.

The chain has TRBV9 and TRBJ1-1, with TRBD1 as a possible D gene (5 bases). The V end was cut by 6 bases, the J end by 1 base, with 10 bases between. The germline CDR1 and CDR2 sequences are SGDLS and YYNGEE. The CDR3 is made up of 13 amino acids. CDR3 protein: CASNGGRNTEAFF. CDR3 in DNA: TGTGCCAGCAACGGGGGTAGGAACACTGAAGCTTTCTTT. Using reference TRBV9 and TRBJ1-1 for the parts outside the CDR3, the full variable domain is DSGVTQTPKHLITATGQRVTLRCSPRSGDLSVYWYQQSLDQGLQFLIQYYNGEERAKGNILERFSAQQFPDLHSELNLSSLELGDSALYFCASNGGRNTEAFFGQGTRLTVV.

This clonotype has only a few counts. The gene calls are TRBV9 and TRBJ2-2, with 11 bases matching TRBD2. The length of the CDR3 is 15 residues. Germline-derived CDR1 and CDR2 are SGDLS and YYNGEE. With V trimmed by 3 bases and J by 5 bases, 3 bases remained unmatched. The CDR3, as DNA: TGTGCCAGCAGCGGGGGGACTAGCGGAACCGGGGAGCTGTTTTTT. Translated: CASSGGTSGTGELFF. The full variable domain, in which reference TRBV9 and TRBJ2-2 provide the parts outside the CDR3, is DSGVTQTPKHLITATGQRVTLRCSPRSGDLSVYWYQQSLDQGLQFLIQYYNGEERAKGNILERFSAQQFPDLHSELNLSSLELGDSALYFCASSGGTSGTGELFFGEGSRLTVL.

The CDR3 sequence: CASVTGANVLTF. The DNA of the CDR3 is TGTGCCTCCGTAACCGGGGCCAACGTCCTGACTTTC. V and J are TRBV12-3 or TRBV12-4 and TRBJ2-6; D remains ambiguous. The germline V and J ends were trimmed by 11 bases and 4 bases, with 9 bases remaining between them. This CDR3 is built from 12 residues.

This clonotype was seen only once. The chain is built from TRBV19 and TRBJ2-2, with D perhaps TRBD2 (5 bases). The germline V and J ends were trimmed by 0 bases and 1 base, with 12 bases remaining between them. The CDR3 is 17 amino acids. CDR1 and CDR2 from the germline V gene are LNHDA and SQIVND (reference sequence). CDR3 DNA: TGTGCCAGTAGTATAGAAATCCTAGGACTGAACACCGGGGAGCTGTTTTTT. Its translation is CASSIEILGLNTGELFF.

This clonotype was seen repeatedly, ten times or more. V usage is TRBV5-1 and J usage is TRBJ2-2; D assignment may be TRBD1 or TRBD2 (7 bases each). The CDR3 length is 16 residues. Germline V gives CDR1 SGHRS, CDR2 YFSETQ. The V and J ends lost 2 bases and 1 base respectively, with 12 bases between them. The CDR3 loop is CASSFGGTENTGELFF. In DNA, the CDR3 is TGCGCCAGCAGCTTCGGGGGGACAGAGAACACCGGGGAGCTGTTTTTT.

The chain links TRBV4-2 to TRBJ1-5; perhaps TRBD1 as D (6 bases). Germline CDR1 is LGHNA and CDR2 is YNFKEQ. The V gene lost 10 bases and the J gene lost 0 bases, with 13 bases spanning the gap. CDR3 length: 14 amino acids. For the CDR3, the DNA is TGTGCCACTCGGGACATCGATAGCAATCAGCCCCAGCATTTT. It is translated as CATRDIDSNQPQHF.

In this sample, this clonotype turned up a few times. The rearrangement joins TRBV7-9 to TRBJ1-4; 7 nucleotides agree with TRBD1. CDR3 length equals 15 residues. CDR1 and CDR2 from the germline V gene are SEHNR and FQNEAQ (reference sequence). The J segment lost 7 bases and the V segment lost 5 bases, leaving 10 bases of the junction unmatched. CDR3 nucleotides: TGTGCCAGCAGCGCACCCGGGACAGTAGGTGAAAAACTGTTTTTT. This sequence encodes CASSAPGTVGEKLFF.

This clonotype was detected only a few times. The genes are TRBV5-1 and TRBJ1-1, with TRBD1 matching 9 bases. There are 16 residues in the CDR3. Germline lookup yields CDR1 SGHRS and CDR2 YFSETQ. With 3 bases clipped from V and 5 bases from J, the junction kept 11 bases outside the gene matches. CDR3 amino acids: CASSSTNRDRATEAFF. The CDR3 DNA is TGCGCCAGCAGCTCGACGAACCGGGACAGGGCTACTGAAGCTTTCTTT.

This clonotype was counted between two and nine times. The rearrangement joins TRBV5-1 to TRBJ2-5, with 8 bases matching TRBD2. V lost 0 bases, J lost 1 base, and 8 bases stayed unmatched. The CDR3 contains 17 residues. In germline, CDR1 is SGHRS, CDR2 YFSETQ. The CDR3 region is CASSLERAGGIQETQYF. Here the CDR3 DNA reads TGCGCCAGCAGCTTGGAGAGGGCGGGGGGCATCCAAGAGACCCAGTACTTC.

This clonotype was observed a few times. The chain links TRBV15 to TRBJ1-1; TRBD1 matches at 9 bases. This CDR3 is 17 amino acids long. Germline-derived CDR1 and CDR2 are LNHNV and YYDKDF (reference sequence). Trimming removed 0 bases from V and 1 base from J; junction bases left unmatched: 6. Here the CDR3 reads CATSREGTGNRNTEAFF. The CDR3 nucleotides read TGTGCCACCAGCAGAGAAGGGACAGGGAATAGGAACACTGAAGCTTTCTTT.

The rearrangement joins TRBV3-1 to TRBJ2-7; the match to TRBD2 covers 7 bases. V trimming: 0 bases; J trimming: 2 bases; junction bases outside the gene matches: 7. CDR3 length equals 16 residues. CDR1 LGHDT and CDR2 YNNKEL come from the germline V gene (reference sequence). The CDR3 nucleotides read TGTGCCAGCAGCCAAGATAGGTCGGCGGGGGCCTACGAGCAGTACTTC. It yields the protein CASSQDRSAGAYEQYF.

This clonotype has at least ten counts. The V call is TRBV12-3 or TRBV12-4, the J call TRBJ2-1; 12 bases line up with TRBD2. J gave up 7 bases and V 4 bases, and 8 bases lay outside the gene matches. The CDR3 spans 16 residues. The CDR3 reads CASSSPSTSGRNEQFF. CDR3 sequence (DNA): TGTGCCAGCAGTTCTCCCTCGACTAGCGGGAGAAATGAGCAGTTCTTC.

This clonotype was picked up many times. This chain links TRBV6-5 with TRBJ2-3, with D hard to call. The CDR3 is 10 residues long. V shed 8 bases and J shed 5 bases, with 5 bases lying between them. The germline gives CDR1 MNHEY, CDR2 SVGAGI. CDR3 protein: CASGRDTQYF. The CDR3 nucleotides are TGTGCCAGCGGTCGAGATACGCAGTATTTT.

J is TRBJ2-3 and V is TRBV11-2, with 8 bases that match TRBD2. Germline-derived CDR1 and CDR2 are SGHAT and FQNNGV. The V segment lost 4 bases and the J segment 5 bases; nucleotides outside the gene matches: 8. This CDR3 spans 15 amino acids. Here the CDR3 DNA reads TGTGCCAGCAGCTCCTCGGGACTAGGTGTAGATACGCAGTATTTT. Its protein product is CASSSSGLGVDTQYF.

In this sample, this clonotype turned up a few times. The gene calls are TRBV11-2 and TRBJ2-1, with 7 bases that match TRBD2. Germline CDR1 and CDR2: SGHAT and FQNNGV. The CDR3 runs 15 residues. V lost 5 bases and J lost 7; bases outside the gene matches: 11. The CDR3 region is CASSPFIGGRNEQFF. DNA of the CDR3: TGTGCCAGCAGCCCCTTCATCGGGGGGAGGAATGAGCAGTTCTTC. Full variable domain (rest looked up from reference TRBV11-2 and TRBJ2-1): EAGVAQSPRYKIIEKRQSVAFWCNPISGHATLYWYQQILGQGPKLLIQFQNNGVVDDSQLPKDRFSAERLKGVDSTLKIQPAKLEDSAVYLCASSPFIGGRNEQFFGPGTRLTVL.

Ten or more counts support this clonotype. The chain joins TRBV7-2 to TRBJ1-1, with a weak D call TRBD1 (6 bases). The CDR3 totals 14 residues. Looked up from germline, CDR1 is SGHTA and CDR2 is FQGNSA. The V gene lost 2 bases and the J gene lost 4 bases, with 11 bases spanning the gap. DNA of the CDR3: TGTGCCAGCAGCTTAAGGCAGGGGAGCACTGAAGCTTTCTTT. Its protein is CASSLRQGSTEAFF.

The chain has TRBV4-3 and TRBJ2-2; possibly TRBD2 for D (6 bases). V was trimmed by 1 base and J by 6 bases, leaving 9 bases between them. The CDR3 totals 14 residues. CDR1 is LGHNA, CDR2 YSLEER, per germline. The CDR3 sequence: CASSQAGEPGELFF. The CDR3 DNA reads as TGCGCCAGCAGCCAAGCGGGGGAACCCGGGGAGCTGTTTTTT.

V and J are TRBV5-1 and TRBJ2-3; D assignment may be TRBD1 or TRBD2 (5 bases each). The CDR3 extends over 15 amino acids. Per the germline V gene, CDR1 is SGHRS and CDR2 is YFSETQ. The V gene lost 1 base and the J gene lost 6 bases, with 15 bases spanning the gap. CDR3 sequence: CASSLRDGIRDTQYF. The CDR3 DNA is TGCGCCAGCAGCTTGAGGGACGGGATAAGGGATACGCAGTATTTT.

This chain's CDR3 is CASSVTGRKIKAFF. For the CDR3, the DNA is TGTGCCAGCAGTGTGACAGGGAGAAAGATAAAAGCTTTCTTT. The chain uses TRBV6-1 and TRBJ1-1; 7 bases fit TRBD1. Germline assignment: CDR1 MNHNS and CDR2 SASEGT. The CDR3 loop spans 14 amino acids. V lost 4 bases, J lost 9 bases, and 11 bases stayed unmatched.

This rearrangement joins TRBV15 to TRBJ1-5; a weak D match, TRBD1 (6 bases). This CDR3 comprises 14 residues. Germline V gene data show CDR1 as LNHNV and CDR2 as YYDKDF (reference sequence). The V gene lost 0 bases and the J gene lost 6 bases, with 9 bases spanning the gap. The DNA of the CDR3 is TGTGCCACCAGCAGAGATAGGGGGAGTCAGCCCCAGCATTTT. Encoded protein: CATSRDRGSQPQHF.

The V and J genes are TRBV9 and TRBJ1-1; 8 bases are shared with TRBD1. With V trimmed by 4 bases and J by 4 bases, 9 bases remained unmatched. This CDR3 has 15 amino acids. Germline V gives CDR1 SGDLS, CDR2 YYNGEE. CDR3 protein: CASSLIQGAGTEAFF. For the CDR3, the DNA is TGTGCCAGCAGCCTGATCCAGGGGGCTGGCACTGAAGCTTTCTTT.

This chain uses TRBV6-1 with TRBJ2-7; D possibly corresponds to TRBD1 (6 bases). The CDR3 sequence is 14 residues long. Germline-derived CDR1 and CDR2 are MNHNS and SASEGT. The V end lost 5 bases, the J end lost 4 bases, and 15 bases lay between the germline ends. Here the CDR3 reads CASSRGQKIYEQYF. CDR3 coding DNA: TGTGCCAGCAGTCGCGGACAGAAAATTTACGAGCAGTACTTC.

This clonotype was observed many times. V is TRBV5-1 and J is TRBJ2-7; D is unresolved. The CDR3 has 15 amino acids. Trimming removed 4 bases at V and 1 base at J, with 15 bases between. The V gene's germline CDR1 is SGHRS and CDR2 YFSETQ. The CDR3 DNA sequence: TGCGCCAGCAGCATACTGGACCCAAGTTCCTACGAGCAGTACTTC. It is translated as CASSILDPSSYEQYF.